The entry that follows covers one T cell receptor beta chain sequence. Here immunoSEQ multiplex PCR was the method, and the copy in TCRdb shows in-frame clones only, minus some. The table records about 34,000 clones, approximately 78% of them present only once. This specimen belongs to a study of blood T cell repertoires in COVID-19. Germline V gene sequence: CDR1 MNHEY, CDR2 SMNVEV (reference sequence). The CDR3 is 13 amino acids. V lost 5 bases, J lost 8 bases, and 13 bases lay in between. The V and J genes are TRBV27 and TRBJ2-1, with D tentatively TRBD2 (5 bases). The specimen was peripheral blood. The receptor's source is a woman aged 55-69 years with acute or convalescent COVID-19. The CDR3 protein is CASSTQRWDEQFF. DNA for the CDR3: TGTGCCAGCAGTACCCAGCGGTGGGATGAGCAGTTCTTC.